The sequence of this TCR beta chain was determined in a study of T cell repertoires in cytomegalovirus infection. Study-level information: In public TCR beta signatures, there were indications of both CMV infection and matching HLA type.

One entry per CDR3 protein, called by TCRdb with MiXCR from the reads. The sample consists of about 330,000 distinct CDR3 sequences, more than 8% of them appearing once. With respect to this clonotype: Its specificity is not known.

Findings of the study overall: The response measured ex vivo was dominated by TCR beta clonotypes (HLA-C-restricted and CMV-specific). Totalled public TCR beta family frequency picked out people who carried CMV plus the relevant HLA.

The length of the CDR3 is 14 residues. The germline gives CDR1 DFQATT, CDR2 SNEGSKA (reference sequence). The trim removed 6 bases at V and 5 bases at J, leaving 4 bases unmatched. The chain links TRBV20-1 to TRBJ2-1; the match to TRBD2 covers 13 bases. The sequence was collected from a human donor in good health (CMV status not recorded). Some clones in this sample may be carry-over from other donors' samples. The sequenced material came from PBMCs. In DNA form, the CDR3 reads TGCAGTGCAACTAGCGGGGGGGGTAACAATGAGCAGTTCTTC. Its translation: CSATSGGGNNEQFF.